This T cell receptor (beta chain) was sequenced during a study of cytomegalovirus exposure and HLA in healthy donors (dated by TCRdb to 2016 to 2017). Context from the whole study: An earlier analysis of under 600 of the donors reported roughly 300 Gb of sequence data and 117 million unique TCR beta sequences from 150 million to 200 million T cells. About 310 gigabases of sequencing data and 80 million or so unique TCR sequences were included in an early release covering 550 to 650 HLA-typed donors. Of the roughly 400 genotyped donors, about 80% fell in the genetic ancestry cluster associated with self-reported Caucasian donors. The study was designed to test whether signatures of past pathogen exposure could be identified by cataloging public T cell receptors. The study profiled the T cell repertoires of hundreds of subjects by immunosequencing and related them to cytomegalovirus serostatus. In addition to the first cohort of several hundred subjects, a separate validation cohort of 120 different subjects was used. To predict cytomegalovirus infection status, the study brought together high-throughput TCR immunosequencing, statistical association of individual TCRs with disease status, and machine learning. In a later analysis, previously published TCR beta repertoires from roughly 710 donors were re-analyzed and high-resolution HLA genotyping was added so that TCR occurrence patterns could be studied. Rather than drawing on any new phenotypic data, the later analysis identified candidate immune exposures from TCR beta sequences and the way those sequences occurred across donors. An earlier analysis of fewer than 700 of the donors applied high-throughput TCR beta sequencing to assess whether each TCR beta V gene segment acted as functional or pseudogenic. Donor age, sex, ethnicity and CMV serostatus were collected together with the repertoire data. Genome-wide SNP genotypes for about 65% of the 666 donors were used in a later genetic analysis, which treated that subset as a discovery cohort. Every repertoire in the discovery cohort had been generated on one and the same sequencing platform. Class I and class II HLA loci were covered by the typing at four-digit resolution. The number of typed donors differed by locus: about 629-630 for A, B, C, DRB1 and DQB1; approximately 520 for DQA1; around 580 for DPA1; and about 450 for DPB1. Roughly five DR-DQ haplotypes were handled as single units for association and clustering because linkage in the cohort was strong. On average, around 200,000 unique TCR beta nucleotide sequences were sequenced per donor among about 400 genotyped donors of the cohort, with 15% to 20% of those sequences being non-productive.

The cysteine opens and the phenylalanine closes a CDR3 of 15 amino acids. Just CDR3 DNA is preserved here, 45 bases in frame from base 1. The germline V gene specifies SGHTA as CDR1 and FQGNSA as CDR2. The junction shows trimming of 0 bases on V and 2 bases on J, plus 10 bases between the germline ends. In total, approximately 690 healthy bone marrow donors made up the cohort. Cohort members were all nominally healthy when sampled, although unrecorded immune exposures were likely present. The donor was CMV seronegative and was included in the group of a few hundred seronegative cohort members. A peripheral blood sample was collected from each donor, and TCR beta sequencing was performed on peripheral blood mononuclear cells. The Qiagen DNeasy Blood Extraction Kit was used to extract genomic DNA from the blood cell samples. Beyond this particular receptor, the publication reports: Because HLA typing was missing for some donors at each locus, association tests included only the typed subset. While some public TCRs were present in many individuals, most TCR sequences turned up only very rarely across donors. In an earlier analysis of 450 to 750 of the donors, most TCR beta V segments appeared in productive rearrangements about 87% or about 30% of the time, broadly matching IMGT annotations. The authors suggested that the approach could potentially be generalized to other disease states and immunological phenotypes. For the cohort, immune exposure information was limited to CMV serostatus. Because counts were too low, about 18 rarely observed V segments, including chromosome 9 orphons, were excluded from the earlier analysis of 587 of the donors. Because the 87-base-pair reads could not distinguish some IMGT-functional V segments, including TRBV6-2 and TRBV6-3, those segments were excluded. In a later analysis, HLA-associated TCR beta chains were found to be more clonally expanded and to have lower generation probabilities than equally common non-associated chains. A later analysis reported that several top co-occurrence clusters appeared linked to parvovirus B19, influenza, CMV and Epstein-Barr virus. In a later genetic analysis, a missense DCLRE1C variant was associated with V-gene and J-gene trimming of TCR beta chains, and the association was replicated in an independent cohort. A few of the identified cytomegalovirus-associated TCR beta chains were confirmed in vitro to be specific for cytomegalovirus antigens. The presence/absence analyses assumed that sequencing depth was roughly uniform across donors, and that assumption may not be true. A later analysis associated some 17,000 TCR beta sequences with specific HLA alleles at a false discovery rate of 0.05. A group of highly shared sequence variants was considered likely to be a technical artifact of the sequencing pipeline. In both the original and validation cohorts, the classifier was reported to diagnose cytomegalovirus status with high specificity and sensitivity. A further reported finding was that TCR beta sequences accurately predicted the HLA-A and HLA-B alleles for most subjects in the first cohort. Compared with the approximately 670-donor mean, donors in an Asian-associated ancestry cluster had fewer N-insertions in productive TCRs, according to a later genetic analysis. A later analysis found that most CMV-associated TCR beta chains appeared HLA-restricted, with HLA associations seemingly driven largely by CMV exposure. When HLA alleles, especially DR and DQ, strongly co-occurred, TCR associations were difficult to assign to individual alleles. The cohort was sequenced for TCR beta chains only, and without alpha or paired-chain data the features that could be detected were limited. In the study, around 150 TCR beta chains were listed as associated with cytomegalovirus. Linkage disequilibrium might explain the correlated functional status among segregating V segments, but an unknown experimental factor could not be ruled out. In a later analysis, the rate of TCR association differed among HLA loci, with DRB1 alleles having the most associated TCRs and HLA-C alleles having the fewest.

As to this clone: Its binding antigen is unknown. Nothing much larger sits one base from this clone, and base qualities are not available.

Library generation was performed with the immunoSEQ multiplex PCR assay. A mixture of 60 forward primers for TCR Vbeta segments and 13 reverse primers for TCR Jbeta segments was used in the multiplex PCR. The CDR3 region of rearranged TCR beta genes was amplified from genomic DNA by a multiplex PCR assay. Amplified TCR beta libraries were sequenced as 87-base-pair reads on the Illumina HiSeq System. The authors' analysis ran thus. A later analysis tallied tens of millions of unique TCR beta chains across the roughly 610 repertoires, and about 10 million of those chains were shared by two or more donors. A nearest-neighbor algorithm error-corrected the raw reads and collapsed the reads into unique sequences, merging closely related sequences to remove PCR and sequencing errors. Alignment of CDR3 sequences to IMGT reference sequences was used to assign V, D and J gene segments. For a sequence to be retained, at least a six-nucleotide match to both a V gene segment and a J gene segment was required. A rearrangement counted as productive if the CDR3 had no stop codons and remained in frame with V and J, and every other rearrangement counted as non-productive. CDR3 was defined according to IMGT convention as the region running from the second conserved V-encoded cysteine to the conserved J-encoded phenylalanine. The earlier analysis of approximately 500 of the donors excluded sequences that lacked an unambiguous match to a single V gene segment. An earlier analysis of over 450 of the donors classified V segments as functional when productive rearrangements were above 56.7% and as segregating when the standard deviation between donors was above 5%. To diagnose cytomegalovirus status from the catalog of TCR beta chain sequences, a statistical classification framework was built. A later analysis assigned V and J genes by comparing TCR nucleotide sequences with IMGT/GENE-DB human TR gene sequences. In a later analysis, CDR3 sequences and most-parsimonious VDJ recombination scenarios were assigned using the TCRdist pipeline. A later analysis defined each TCR beta chain by its CDR3 amino acid sequence plus V-gene family, and excluded reads lacking a unique V-gene family. To address suspected cross-contamination and a sequencing artifact, a later analysis removed around 600 highly shared, low-generation-probability nucleotide sequences. In a later analysis, a clonal expansion index was calculated for each public chain from normalized within-repertoire ranks of inferred template counts. In a later analysis, generation probabilities were computed using a VDJ recombination model fitted to out-of-frame rearrangements, and the results were checked against IGoR. In a later analysis, TCR-TCR, TCR-HLA and TCR-CMV co-occurrence was scored with hypergeometric tests, and a repertoire-size bias correction was applied to TCR pairs. A later analysis estimated false discovery rates by permuting HLA or CMV assignments 20 times. A later analysis grouped co-occurring TCRs with DBSCAN, adding TCRdist sequence similarity when clustering within HLA-allele-positive subsets. Repertoires with fewer than 30,000 or more than 120,000 public chains, plus five repertoires with anomalous nucleotide sharing, were excluded from co-occurrence clustering. The source is immuneACCESS, and TCRdb retained only in-frame sequences with V and J called. Part of the clones is not carried over; for the studies checked, unresolved V genes explain less than half of this, and the remainder is unexplained. V, J and clone size reflect that table, while D and trimming were determined from the DNA. The sample profile shows more than 95,000 clones; 75% to 80% of them were found once. The ten largest clones add up to less than 4.5% of the sample.

The sequence came from a man aged 35-49 years in good health and CMV-seronegative. Recombination joined TRBV7-2 with TRBJ1-2, with no D gene named confidently. The sequenced sample consisted of PBMCs. The CDR3 reads CASSLARGNNYGYTF. Here is the DNA: TGTGCCAGCAGCTTAGCCCGAGGGAACAACTATGGCTACACCTTC.